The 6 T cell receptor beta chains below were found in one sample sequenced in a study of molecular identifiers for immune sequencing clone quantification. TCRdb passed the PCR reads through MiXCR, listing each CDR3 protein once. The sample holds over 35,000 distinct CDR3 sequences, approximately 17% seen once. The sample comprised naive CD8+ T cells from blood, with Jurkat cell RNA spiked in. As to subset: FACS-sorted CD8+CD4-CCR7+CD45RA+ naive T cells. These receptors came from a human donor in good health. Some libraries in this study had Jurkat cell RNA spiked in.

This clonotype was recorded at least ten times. DNA of the CDR3: TGTGCCACCAGCAGAGTGAGCGCAGATACGCAGTATTTT. It specifies CATSRVSADTQYF. This rearrangement joins TRBV15 to TRBJ2-3, with D unclear. V was shortened by 1 base and J by 4 bases, with 6 bases between the two germline ends. Germline V gene sequence: CDR1 LNHNV, CDR2 YYDKDF (reference sequence). This CDR3 contains 13 residues. Complete variable domain (other parts from reference TRBV15 and TRBJ2-3): DAMVIQNPRYQVTQFGKPVTLSCSQTLNHNVMYWYQQKSSQAPKLLFHYYDKDFNNEADTPDNFQSRRPNTSFCFLDIRSPGLGDTAMYLCATSRVSADTQYFGPGTRLTVL.

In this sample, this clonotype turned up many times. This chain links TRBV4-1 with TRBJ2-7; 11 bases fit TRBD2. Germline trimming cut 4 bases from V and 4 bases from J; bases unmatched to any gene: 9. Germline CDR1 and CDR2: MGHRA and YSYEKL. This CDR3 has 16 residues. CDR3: CASSPTSGRSNYEQYF. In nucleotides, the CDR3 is TGCGCCAGCAGCCCTACTAGCGGGAGAAGCAATTACGAGCAGTACTTC.

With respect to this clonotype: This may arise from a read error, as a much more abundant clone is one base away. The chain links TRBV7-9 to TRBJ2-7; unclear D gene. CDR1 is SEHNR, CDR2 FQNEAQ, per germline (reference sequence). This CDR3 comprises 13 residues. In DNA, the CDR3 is TGTGCCAACAGCTTCTACAGCTCCTACGAGCAGTACTTC. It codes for CANSFYSSYEQYF.

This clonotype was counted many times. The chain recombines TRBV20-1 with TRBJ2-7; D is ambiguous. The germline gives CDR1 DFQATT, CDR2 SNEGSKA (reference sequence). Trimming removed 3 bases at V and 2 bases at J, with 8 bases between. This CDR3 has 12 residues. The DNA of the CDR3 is TGCAGTGCTAGTCGCGCTGCCTACGAGCAGTACTTC. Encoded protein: CSASRAAYEQYF.

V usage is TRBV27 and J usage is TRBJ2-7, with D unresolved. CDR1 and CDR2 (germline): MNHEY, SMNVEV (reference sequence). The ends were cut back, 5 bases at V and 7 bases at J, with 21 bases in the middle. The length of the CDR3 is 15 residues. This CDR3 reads CASSPQANTKAEQYF. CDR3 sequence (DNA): TGTGCCAGCAGTCCCCAAGCAAATACGAAAGCGGAGCAGTACTTC.

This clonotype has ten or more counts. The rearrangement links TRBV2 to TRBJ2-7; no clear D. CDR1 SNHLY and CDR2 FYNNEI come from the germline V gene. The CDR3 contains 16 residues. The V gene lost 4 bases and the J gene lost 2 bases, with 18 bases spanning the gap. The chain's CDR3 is CASSGVPDGNAYEQYF. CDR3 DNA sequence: TGTGCCAGCAGTGGAGTCCCGGACGGAAATGCCTACGAGCAGTACTTC.